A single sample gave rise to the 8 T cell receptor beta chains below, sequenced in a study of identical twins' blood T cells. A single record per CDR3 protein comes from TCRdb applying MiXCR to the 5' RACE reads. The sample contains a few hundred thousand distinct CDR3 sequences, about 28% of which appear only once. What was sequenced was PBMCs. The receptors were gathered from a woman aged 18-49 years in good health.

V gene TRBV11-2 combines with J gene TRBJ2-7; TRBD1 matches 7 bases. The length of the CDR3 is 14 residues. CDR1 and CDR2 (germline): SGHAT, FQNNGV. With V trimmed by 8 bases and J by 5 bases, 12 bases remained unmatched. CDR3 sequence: CASGRKTGPDEQYF. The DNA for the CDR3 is TGTGCCAGCGGCCGAAAGACAGGGCCAGACGAGCAGTACTTC.

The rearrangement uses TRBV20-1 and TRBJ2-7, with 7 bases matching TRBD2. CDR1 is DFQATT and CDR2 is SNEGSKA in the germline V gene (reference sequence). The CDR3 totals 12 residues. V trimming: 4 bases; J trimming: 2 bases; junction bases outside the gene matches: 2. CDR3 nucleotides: TGCAGTGCTACTAGCGGTCCCTACGAGCAGTACTTC. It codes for CSATSGPYEQYF.

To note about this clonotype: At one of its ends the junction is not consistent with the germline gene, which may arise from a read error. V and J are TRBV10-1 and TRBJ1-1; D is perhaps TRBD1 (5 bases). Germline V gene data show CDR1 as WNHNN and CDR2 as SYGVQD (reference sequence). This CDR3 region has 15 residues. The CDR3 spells CASSESTAQDTGAFF. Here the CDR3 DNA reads TGCGCCAGCAGTGAATCGACAGCTCAAGACACTGGAGCTTTCTTT.

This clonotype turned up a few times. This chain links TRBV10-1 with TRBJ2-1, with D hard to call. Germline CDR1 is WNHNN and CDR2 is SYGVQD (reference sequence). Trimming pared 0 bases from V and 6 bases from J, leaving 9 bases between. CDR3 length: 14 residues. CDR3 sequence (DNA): TGCGCCAGCAGTGAGTCTGGTACCACCAATGAGCAGTTCTTC. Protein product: CASSESGTTNEQFF.

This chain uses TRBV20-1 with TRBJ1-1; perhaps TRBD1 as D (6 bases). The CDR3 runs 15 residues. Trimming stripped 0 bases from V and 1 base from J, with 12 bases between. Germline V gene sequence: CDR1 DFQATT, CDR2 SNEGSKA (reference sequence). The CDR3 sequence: CSARDEGVPNTEAFF. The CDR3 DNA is TGCAGTGCTAGAGATGAGGGGGTGCCGAACACTGAAGCTTTCTTT.

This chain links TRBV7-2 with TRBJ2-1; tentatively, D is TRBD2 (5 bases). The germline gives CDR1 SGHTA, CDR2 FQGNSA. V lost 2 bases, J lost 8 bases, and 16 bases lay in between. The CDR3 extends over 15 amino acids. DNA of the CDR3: TGTGCCAGCAGCTTAATTGACGGTAGCGCCGATGAGCAGTTCTTC. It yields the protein CASSLIDGSADEQFF. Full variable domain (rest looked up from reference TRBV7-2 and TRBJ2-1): GAGVSQSPSNKVTEKGKDVELRCDPISGHTALYWYRQSLGQGLEFLIYFQGNSAPDKSGLPSDRFSAERTGGSVSTLTIQRTQQEDSAVYLCASSLIDGSADEQFFGPGTRLTVL.

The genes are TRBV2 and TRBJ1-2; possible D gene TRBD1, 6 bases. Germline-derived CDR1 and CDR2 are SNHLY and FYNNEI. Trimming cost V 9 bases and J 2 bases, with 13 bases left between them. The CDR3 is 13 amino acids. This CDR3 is CARGGQANYGYTF. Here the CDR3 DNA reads TGTGCCAGAGGGGGTCAGGCGAACTATGGCTACACCTTC.

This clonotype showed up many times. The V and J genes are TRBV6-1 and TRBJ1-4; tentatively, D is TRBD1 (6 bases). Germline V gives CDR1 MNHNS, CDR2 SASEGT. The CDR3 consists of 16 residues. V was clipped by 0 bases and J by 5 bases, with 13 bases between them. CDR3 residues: CASSEAGGRGNEKLFF. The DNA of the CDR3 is TGTGCCAGCAGTGAAGCGGGAGGCAGGGGAAATGAAAAACTGTTTTTT.